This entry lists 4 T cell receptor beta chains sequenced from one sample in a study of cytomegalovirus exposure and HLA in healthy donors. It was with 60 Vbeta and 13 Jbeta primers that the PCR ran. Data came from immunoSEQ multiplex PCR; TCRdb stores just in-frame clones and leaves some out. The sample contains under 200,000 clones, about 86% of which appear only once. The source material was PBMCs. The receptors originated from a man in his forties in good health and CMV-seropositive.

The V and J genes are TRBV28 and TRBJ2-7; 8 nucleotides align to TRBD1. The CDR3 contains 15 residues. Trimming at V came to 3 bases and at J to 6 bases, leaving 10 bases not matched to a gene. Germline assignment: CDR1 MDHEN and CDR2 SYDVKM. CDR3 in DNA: TGTGCCAGCAGTTTCTCTCTGACAGGGGTGGGCGAGCAGTACTTC. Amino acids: CASSFSLTGVGEQYF.

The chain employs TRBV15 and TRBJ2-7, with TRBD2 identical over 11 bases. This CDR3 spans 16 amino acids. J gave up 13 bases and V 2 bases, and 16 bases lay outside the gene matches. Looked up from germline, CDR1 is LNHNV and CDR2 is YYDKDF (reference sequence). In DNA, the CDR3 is TGTGCCACCAGCAGATTAAGAACCGGGACTAGCGGTCTGCAATACTTC. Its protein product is CATSRLRTGTSGLQYF.

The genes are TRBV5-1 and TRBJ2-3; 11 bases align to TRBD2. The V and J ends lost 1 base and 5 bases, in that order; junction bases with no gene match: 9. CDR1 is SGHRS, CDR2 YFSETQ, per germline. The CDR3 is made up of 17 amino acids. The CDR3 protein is CASSLTSGSAGGDTQYF. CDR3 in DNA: TGCGCCAGCAGCTTGACTAGCGGGAGTGCCGGTGGAGATACGCAGTATTTT.

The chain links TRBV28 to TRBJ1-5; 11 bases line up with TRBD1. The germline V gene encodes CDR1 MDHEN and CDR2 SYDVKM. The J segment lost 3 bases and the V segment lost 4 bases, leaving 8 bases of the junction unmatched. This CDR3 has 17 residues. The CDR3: CASSWDRGGRLNQPQHF. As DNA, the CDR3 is TGTGCCAGCAGTTGGGACAGGGGGGGGAGACTCAATCAGCCCCAGCATTTT.